A single sample gave rise to the 25 T cell receptor beta chains below, sequenced in a study of blood T cell repertoires in COVID-19. The data were produced by immunoSEQ multiplex PCR, yet TCRdb's version contains in-frame clones alone and is incomplete. Found here are 150,000 to 200,000 clones, over 80% of them singletons; the top ten hold nearly 5%. Sequenced input: peripheral blood. The receptors derive from a man aged 25-45 years with COVID-19, enrolled during active disease.

J is TRBJ1-1 and V is TRBV11-2, with a weak D call TRBD1 (6 bases). V gave up 6 bases and J gave up 1 base, with 15 bases separating them. Germline assignment: CDR1 SGHAT and CDR2 FQNNGV. CDR3 length: 15 amino acids. The CDR3 protein is CASSSWVGGNTEAFF. The DNA for the CDR3 is TGTGCCAGCAGTTCTTGGGTAGGGGGGAACACTGAAGCTTTCTTT.

V is TRBV6-2 or TRBV6-3 and J is TRBJ2-2, with a possible D match to TRBD1 (6 bases). Germline V gives CDR1 MNHEY, CDR2 SVGEGT. CDR3 length equals 15 residues. V was pared by 6 bases and J by 5 bases, with 16 bases between. CDR3 sequence reads: CASSSTGIVTGELFF. Written as DNA, the CDR3 is TGTGCCAGCAGCTCAACAGGGATAGTGACCGGGGAGCTGTTTTTT.

The gene calls are TRBV3-1 (or the pseudogene TRBV3-2) and TRBJ1-2; D is perhaps TRBD1 (6 bases). The V and J ends lost 5 bases and 1 base respectively, with 14 bases between them. Germline V gives CDR1 LGHDT, CDR2 YNNKEL (reference sequence). CDR3 length: 15 residues. CDR3 nucleotides: TGTGCCAGCAGCGCAATCGGACAGCTTAACTATGGCTACACCTTC. Amino acid sequence: CASSAIGQLNYGYTF.

The rearrangement uses TRBV20-1 and TRBJ2-3; possibly TRBD1 for D (5 bases). The CDR3 sequence is 14 residues long. Germline CDR1 is DFQATT and CDR2 is SNEGSKA (reference sequence). Between the trimmed V and J ends, which lost 3 bases and 2 bases, there was a span of 12 bases. DNA of the CDR3: TGCAGTGCTAGTAGTGGGGCCGACACAGATACGCAGTATTTT. Its protein is CSASSGADTDTQYF.

The chain is built from TRBV21-1 and TRBJ1-1; the table's D call TRBD1 went unverified against the DNA. TRBV21-1 is a pseudogene. CDR3 length: 13 residues. CDR3 nucleotide sequence: TGTGCCAGCAGCAAAGTAGGAACAGGGTTAGCTTTCTTT. Its translation: CASSKVGTGLAFF.

The chain uses TRBV6-7 and TRBJ2-5; a possible D gene is TRBD2 (6 bases). TRBV6-7 is marked as an open reading frame, function uncertain. This CDR3 has 18 residues. With 7 bases removed from V and 5 bases from J, the gap between germline ends came to 29 bases. The CDR3 bases are TGTGCCAGCACCGCCCTCCGGGACTGGACCCACCATCCGGAGACCCAGTACTTC. Protein sequence: CASTALRDWTHHPETQYF.

The chain combines TRBV5-1 with TRBJ1-2, with D possibly matching TRBD1 (6 bases). CDR3 length equals 15 residues. Germline loops: CDR1 SGHRS, CDR2 YFSETQ. The germline V and J ends were trimmed by 0 bases and 2 bases, with 11 bases remaining between them. The DNA of the CDR3 is TGCGCCAGCAGCTTGGAGACGGGGGGCAACTATGGCTACACCTTC. This encodes CASSLETGGNYGYTF. The complete variable domain, with remaining parts taken from reference TRBV5-1 and TRBJ1-2, reads KAGVTQTPRYLIKTRGQQVTLSCSPISGHRSVSWYQQTPGQGLQFLFEYFSETQRNKGNFPGRFSGRQFSNSRSEMNVSTLELGDSALYLCASSLETGGNYGYTFGSGTRLTVV.

The rearrangement links TRBV24-1 to TRBJ2-5; possible D gene TRBD1, 6 bases. This CDR3 has 16 amino acids. Trimming pared 4 bases from V and 4 bases from J, leaving 18 bases between. CDR1 is KGHDR and CDR2 is SFDVKD in the germline V gene. The CDR3 sequence is CATSDRLQGNRETQYF. The DNA for the CDR3 is TGTGCCACCAGTGACCGACTCCAGGGGAATAGAGAGACCCAGTACTTC.

This chain joins TRBV7-9 and TRBJ2-1; tentatively, D is TRBD2 (6 bases). Trimming removed 0 bases from V and 9 bases from J, with 12 bases in between. This CDR3 has 14 residues. Germline loops: CDR1 SEHNR, CDR2 FQNEAQ (reference sequence). CDR3 sequence (DNA): TGTGCCAGCAGCTTAGCGGGGACTCAGAGTGAGCAGTTCTTC. This sequence encodes CASSLAGTQSEQFF. The full variable domain, in which reference TRBV7-9 and TRBJ2-1 provide the parts outside the CDR3, is DTGVSQNPRHKITKRGQNVTFRCDPISEHNRLYWYRQTLGQGPEFLTYFQNEAQLEKSRLLSDRFSAERPKGSFSTLEIQRTEQGDSAMYLCASSLAGTQSEQFFGPGTRLTVL.

The gene calls are TRBV3-1 (or the pseudogene TRBV3-2) and TRBJ1-2; TRBD1 aligns across 10 bases. The CDR3 has 13 amino acids. With V trimmed by 6 bases and J by 8 bases, 6 bases remained unmatched. Germline V gene sequence: CDR1 LGHDT, CDR2 YNNKEL (reference sequence). This CDR3 is CASSPGQGGGYTF. CDR3 in DNA: TGTGCCAGCAGTCCAGGACAGGGGGGAGGCTACACCTTC.

The chain uses TRBV28 and TRBJ2-1; 8 bases align to TRBD1. Germline CDR1 MDHEN, CDR2 SYDVKM. This CDR3 has 15 amino acids. The trim removed 3 bases at V and 0 bases at J, leaving 1 base unmatched. The DNA of the CDR3 is TGTGCCAGCAGTTTGGGACAGGTCTCCTACAATGAGCAGTTCTTC. Protein sequence: CASSLGQVSYNEQFF.

This rearrangement joins TRBV6-4 to TRBJ1-2; 8 bases fit TRBD1. Germline loops: CDR1 MRHNA, CDR2 SNTAGT. Germline trimming cut 0 bases from V and 8 bases from J; bases unmatched to any gene: 5. This CDR3 region has 14 residues. CDR3 nucleotide sequence: TGTGCCAGCAGTGACTCGACAGGGGCGCGAGGCTACACCTTC. Translation gives CASSDSTGARGYTF.

V usage is TRBV5-1 and J usage is TRBJ2-2; 9 positions match TRBD1. V was pared by 7 bases and J by 1 base, with 8 bases of the junction left unmatched. The germline V gene has CDR1 SGHRS and CDR2 YFSETQ. The length of the CDR3 is 16 residues. The CDR3 sequence is CASCPGGQGNTGELFF. CDR3 coding DNA: TGCGCCAGCTGCCCGGGGGGACAGGGGAACACCGGGGAGCTGTTTTTT. Supplemented by reference TRBV5-1 and TRBJ2-2, the full variable domain reads KAGVTQTPRYLIKTRGQQVTLSCSPISGHRSVSWYQQTPGQGLQFLFEYFSETQRNKGNFPGRFSGRQFSNSRSEMNVSTLELGDSALYLCASCPGGQGNTGELFFGEGSRLTVL.

This chain's CDR3 is CACLGSGRAAGELFF. As DNA, the CDR3 is TGTGCCTGTTTGGGGAGCGGGAGGGCCGCCGGGGAGCTGTTTTTT. The V gene is TRBV28, the J gene TRBJ2-2; 10 positions match TRBD2. Germline V gene sequence: CDR1 MDHEN, CDR2 SYDVKM. J was trimmed by 6 bases and V by 11 bases; bases with no gene match: 12. The length of the CDR3 is 15 residues.

This clone was seen more than once but under ten times. The V gene is TRBV4-1, the J gene TRBJ2-7, with D perhaps matching TRBD2 (5 bases). The CDR3 totals 15 residues. Germline V gene data show CDR1 as MGHRA and CDR2 as YSYEKL. Between the trimmed V and J ends, which lost 1 base and 5 bases, there was a span of 15 bases. CDR3 sequence reads: CASSQVEGASHEQYF. The CDR3 DNA is TGCGCCAGCAGCCAAGTAGAGGGCGCATCCCACGAGCAGTACTTC.

The chain has TRBV21-1 and TRBJ1-5; the table's D gene call, TRBD1, was not cross checked with the DNA. TRBV21-1 counts as a pseudogene. The CDR3 totals 19 residues. CDR3 sequence: CASSKEDRGRPYSNQPQHF. The DNA for the CDR3 is TGTGCCAGCAGCAAAGAAGACAGGGGGCGCCCCTATAGCAATCAGCCCCAGCATTTT.

V is TRBV7-3 and J is TRBJ1-1; 8 bases line up with TRBD1. The V segment lost 5 bases and the J segment 8 bases; nucleotides outside the gene matches: 10. Germline loops: CDR1 SGHTA, CDR2 FQGTGA. This CDR3 spans 14 amino acids. The CDR3 loop reads CASSTGGTGIEAFF. The CDR3 DNA reads TGTGCCAGCAGCACCGGCGGGACAGGTATCGAAGCTTTCTTT.

This chain joins TRBV12-5 and TRBJ2-3; the D is unclear. The germline V gene encodes CDR1 LGHNT and CDR2 FRNRAP. The length of the CDR3 is 15 residues. Trimming removed 7 bases at V and 3 bases at J, with 17 bases between. This CDR3 reads CASESFRSRTDTQYF. CDR3 sequence (DNA): TGTGCTAGTGAGAGTTTTCGGTCGCGGACAGATACGCAGTATTTT.

The V call is TRBV5-1, the J call TRBJ1-1; tentative D call: TRBD1 (5 bases). Germline values: CDR1 SGHRS, CDR2 YFSETQ. V gave up 0 bases and J gave up 0 bases, with 12 bases separating them. The CDR3 runs to 16 residues. CDR3 protein: CASSLDGSGLNTEAFF. Here the CDR3 DNA reads TGCGCCAGCAGCTTGGATGGTTCAGGGTTGAACACTGAAGCTTTCTTT.

The J gene is TRBJ1-4, the V gene TRBV7-3, with TRBD1 as a possible D gene (6 bases). The CDR3 has 15 amino acids. Trimming pared 1 base from V and 2 bases from J, leaving 8 bases between. Germline CDR1 reads SGHTA; CDR2 reads FQGTGA. For the CDR3, the DNA is TGTGCCAGCAGCTTAAATAGGGGGACTAATGAAAAACTGTTTTTT. Its translation: CASSLNRGTNEKLFF. Together with reference TRBV7-3 and TRBJ1-4, the CDR3 gives the full variable domain: GAGVSQTPSNKVTEKGKYVELRCDPISGHTALYWYRQSLGQGPEFLIYFQGTGAADDSGLPNDRFFAVRPEGSVSTLKIQRTERGDSAVYLCASSLNRGTNEKLFFGSGTQLSVL.

The chain carries TRBV19 and TRBJ1-6, with D possibly TRBD1 on 5 matching bases. V gave up 6 bases and J gave up 0 bases, with 33 bases separating them. This CDR3 has 23 amino acids. The germline V gene encodes CDR1 LNHDA and CDR2 SQIVND (reference sequence). CDR3 in amino acids: CASSYRSEGNWNPFSSYNSPLHF. For the CDR3, the DNA is TGTGCCAGTAGCTATAGGTCGGAGGGGAATTGGAATCCTTTCAGCTCCTATAATTCACCCCTCCACTTT.

There are a few counts of this clone. This CDR3 reads CASSDSGEPRTPLHF. DNA of the CDR3: TGTGCCAGCAGTGACTCTGGGGAGCCTCGGACACCCCTCCACTTT. The chain carries TRBV6-4 and TRBJ1-6; D unresolved. The length of the CDR3 is 15 residues. The V end was cut by 0 bases, the J end by 11 bases, with 14 bases between. Germline V lookup: CDR1 MRHNA, CDR2 SNTAGT.

The V and J genes are TRBV5-4 and TRBJ1-2, with 11 bases that match TRBD1. Germline V lookup: CDR1 SGHNT, CDR2 YYREEE (reference sequence). CDR3 size: 16 residues. Germline trimming cut 4 bases from V and 4 bases from J; bases unmatched to any gene: 9. The CDR3 reads CASSAGLGTGGYGYTF. The CDR3 DNA is TGTGCCAGCAGCGCGGGCCTTGGGACAGGGGGCTATGGCTACACCTTC.

The V and J genes are TRBV30 and TRBJ2-6; D might be TRBD1 (6 bases). This CDR3 comprises 14 residues. V lost 0 bases and J 9 bases, leaving 12 bases between the germline ends. From germline, CDR1 is GTSNPN and CDR2 SVGIG (reference sequence). CDR3 nucleotides: TGTGCCTGGAGTGTACTTGGGGGCCACAACGTCCTGACTTTC. It codes for CAWSVLGGHNVLTF.

The gene calls are TRBV5-1 and TRBJ2-2, with 9 bases fitting TRBD2. Losses at the gene ends were 4 bases for V and 4 bases for J; bases not matched to a gene: 8. Germline V lookup: CDR1 SGHRS, CDR2 YFSETQ. The CDR3 runs to 16 residues. CDR3 sequence (DNA): TGCGCCAGCAGCCACATGCTAGCGGGACCCACCGGGGAGCTGTTTTTT. It specifies CASSHMLAGPTGELFF. Looking up the rest from reference TRBV5-1 and TRBJ2-2 gives the full variable domain: KAGVTQTPRYLIKTRGQQVTLSCSPISGHRSVSWYQQTPGQGLQFLFEYFSETQRNKGNFPGRFSGRQFSNSRSEMNVSTLELGDSALYLCASSHMLAGPTGELFFGEGSRLTVL.